This T cell receptor (beta chain) is from a study of CD8 T cells in Susac syndrome. Study summary: Blood was drawn from Susac syndrome patients while they were therapy-naive, on corticosteroids, or on intravenous immunoglobulin alone.

Broader study findings: Maximal CD8+ clonal expansion in Susac was observed within TEMRA cells and among active patients.

RNA totalling roughly 0.45 to 1 ug underwent reverse transcription with random hexamers. Each CDR3 protein is one row after TCRdb ran MiXCR on the immunoSEQ multiplex PCR reads. This sample has about 120,000 distinct CDR3 sequences; 90% to 95% occur once, and the top ten carry about 0.28%. About this clonotype: Its antigen is undetermined.

The germline V gene has CDR1 MGHRA and CDR2 YSYEKL. This CDR3 is built from 15 residues. The V gene lost 7 bases and the J gene lost 3 bases, with 18 bases spanning the gap. The chain carries TRBV4-1 and TRBJ1-1; D unclear. This TCR came from a human donor with Susac syndrome. Sequencing was performed on CD8+ T cells from PBMCs. The CDR3 loop reads CASTSKLRADTEAFF. CDR3 DNA: TGCGCCAGCACCTCTAAGCTGAGAGCGGACACTGAAGCTTTCTTT.